These 30 T cell receptor beta chains were all obtained from the same sample, sequenced in a study of blood T cell repertoires in COVID-19. TCRdb's table, derived via immunoSEQ multiplex PCR, lists solely in-frame clones and lacks some. The data show around 420,000 clones, 88% seen once. What was sequenced was PBMCs or T cells enriched from blood (not recorded which). The receptors were sampled from a woman in her forties with acute COVID-19.

The V call is TRBV3-1 (or the pseudogene TRBV3-2), the J call TRBJ1-4; the match to TRBD1 covers 10 bases. V was pared by 5 bases and J by 6 bases, with 9 bases of the junction left unmatched. CDR1 is LGHDT, CDR2 YNNKEL, per germline (reference sequence). The CDR3 contains 16 residues. Here the CDR3 DNA reads TGTGCCAGCAGCTCCCGGGACAGGGGACGTTATGAAAAACTGTTTTTT. It yields the protein CASSSRDRGRYEKLFF.

The chain recombines TRBV5-4 with TRBJ2-3, with TRBD2 as a possible D gene (5 bases). V lost 4 bases and J lost 3, with 12 bases in between. CDR1 SGHNT and CDR2 YYREEE come from the germline V gene (reference sequence). This CDR3 region has 14 residues. In nucleotides, the CDR3 is TGTGCCAGCAGCCACGGGTCGGGGACAGATACGCAGTATTTT. This translates into CASSHGSGTDTQYF.

V is TRBV19 and J is TRBJ2-7; D is perhaps TRBD1 (5 bases). In germline, CDR1 is LNHDA, CDR2 SQIVND (reference sequence). This CDR3 has 13 residues. V was trimmed by 4 bases and J by 2 bases, leaving 9 bases between them. The CDR3 DNA is TGTGCCAGTAGTAATACAGGTACCTACGAGCAGTACTTC. It encodes CASSNTGTYEQYF.

The chain recombines TRBV5-1 with TRBJ2-5, with a weak D call TRBD1 (7 bases). From germline, CDR1 is SGHRS and CDR2 YFSETQ. V was shortened by 0 bases and J by 4 bases, with 10 bases between the two germline ends. This CDR3 is built from 14 residues. As DNA, the CDR3 is TGCGCCAGCAGCTTGGCAGGGGGAGGAGAGACCCAGTACTTC. Its translation: CASSLAGGGETQYF.

V and J are TRBV5-1 and TRBJ1-2; D perhaps matches TRBD1 (5 bases). CDR1 is SGHRS and CDR2 is YFSETQ in the germline V gene. Trimming shortened V by 1 base and J by 4 bases, and 14 bases separated the two germline ends. This CDR3 is 15 amino acids long. The CDR3: CASSLTQGLGYGYTF. CDR3 bases: TGCGCCAGCAGCTTGACCCAGGGCCTTGGCTATGGCTACACCTTC. The full variable domain, with the rest looked up from reference TRBV5-1 and TRBJ1-2, is KAGVTQTPRYLIKTRGQQVTLSCSPISGHRSVSWYQQTPGQGLQFLFEYFSETQRNKGNFPGRFSGRQFSNSRSEMNVSTLELGDSALYLCASSLTQGLGYGYTFGSGTRLTVV.

V gene TRBV20-1 combines with J gene TRBJ2-1; D remains unclear. Trimming left V 3 bases short and J 1 base short, with 10 bases between. Germline V CDR1 and CDR2: DFQATT, SNEGSKA (reference sequence). This CDR3 is 14 amino acids long. CDR3 region: CSASWAGSYNEQFF. CDR3 DNA: TGCAGTGCTAGTTGGGCAGGATCCTACAATGAGCAGTTCTTC.

The gene calls are TRBV27 and TRBJ1-4; no reliable D call. Germline V gene lookup returns CDR1 MNHEY and CDR2 SMNVEV (reference sequence). V was trimmed by 2 bases and J by 5 bases, leaving 15 bases between them. The CDR3 is 16 residues long. The CDR3 is CASSLSPRTGNEKLFF. The CDR3 nucleotides read TGTGCCAGCAGTTTAAGCCCCCGGACGGGGAATGAAAAACTGTTTTTT. Filled out from reference TRBV27 and TRBJ1-4, the complete variable domain reads EAQVTQNPRYLITVTGKKLTVTCSQNMNHEYMSWYRQDPGLGLRQIYYSMNVEVTDKGDVPEGYKVSRKEKRNFPLILESPSPNQTSLYFCASSLSPRTGNEKLFFGSGTQLSVL.

The chain recombines TRBV15 with TRBJ1-1, with TRBD1 matching 9 bases. Trimming at V came to 4 bases and at J to 7 bases, leaving 4 bases not matched to a gene. Per germline, CDR1 LNHNV and CDR2 YYDKDF (reference sequence). This CDR3 has 13 amino acids. DNA for the CDR3: TGTGCCACCAGCACTGACAGGGGGAATGAAGCTTTCTTT. It is translated as CATSTDRGNEAFF.

The chain couples TRBV5-1 to TRBJ2-3, with D possibly TRBD2 on 6 matching bases. This CDR3 region has 14 residues. The germline CDR1 and CDR2 sequences are SGHRS and YFSETQ. Trimming removed 4 bases from V and 4 bases from J, with 13 bases in between. CDR3 bases: TGCGCCAGCAGCCCCGGGAGTCCAGCAGATACGCAGTATTTT. Amino acids: CASSPGSPADTQYF.

V and J are TRBV19 and TRBJ1-1, with D unresolved. V gave up 5 bases and J gave up 1 base, with 14 bases separating them. Germline V gene data show CDR1 as LNHDA and CDR2 as SQIVND (reference sequence). CDR3 size: 15 residues. The CDR3 DNA sequence: TGTGCCAGTAGTCCAGGTTCAGCCGGGAACACTGAAGCTTTCTTT. The encoded protein is CASSPGSAGNTEAFF. Based on the CDR3 plus reference TRBV19 and TRBJ1-1, the full variable domain is DGGITQSPKYLFRKEGQNVTLSCEQNLNHDAMYWYRQDPGQGLRLIYYSQIVNDFQKGDIAEGYSVSREKKESFPLTVTSAQKNPTAFYLCASSPGSAGNTEAFFGQGTRLTVV.

This chain connects TRBV9 to TRBJ1-1, with a possible D match to TRBD1 (6 bases). The CDR3 is 13 residues long. The V end lost 5 bases, the J end lost 4 bases, and 12 bases lay between the germline ends. CDR1 is SGDLS and CDR2 is YYNGEE in the germline V gene. The CDR3: CASSQGLSTEAFF. CDR3 sequence (DNA): TGTGCCAGCAGTCAGGGGCTGAGCACTGAAGCTTTCTTT. The full variable domain, in which reference TRBV9 and TRBJ1-1 provide the parts outside the CDR3, is DSGVTQTPKHLITATGQRVTLRCSPRSGDLSVYWYQQSLDQGLQFLIQYYNGEERAKGNILERFSAQQFPDLHSELNLSSLELGDSALYFCASSQGLSTEAFFGQGTRLTVV.

This clone was seen only a few times. The chain joins TRBV14 to TRBJ1-1; a weak D match, TRBD1 (6 bases). The CDR3 runs 16 residues. Trimming took off 1 base at V and 5 bases at J, with 17 bases between the two ends. Germline CDR1 SGHDN, CDR2 FVKESK. CDR3 DNA sequence: TGTGCCAGCAGCCAAGGAACCAGGGGCACGGTGACTGAAGCTTTCTTT. Translated: CASSQGTRGTVTEAFF.

The genes are TRBV2 and TRBJ2-1; 8 positions match TRBD1. CDR3 size: 13 residues. Germline trimming cut 4 bases from V and 13 bases from J; bases unmatched to any gene: 9. Germline V gene lookup returns CDR1 SNHLY and CDR2 FYNNEI. CDR3 protein: CASSGLRGPPQFF. For the CDR3, the DNA is TGTGCCAGCAGTGGGCTCAGGGGGCCCCCACAGTTCTTC.

The rearrangement uses TRBV11-2 and TRBJ2-7; 7 bases map to TRBD1. The CDR3 consists of 16 residues. Germline-derived CDR1 and CDR2 are SGHAT and FQNNGV. After removal of 1 base from V and 4 bases from J, the junction contained 10 bases not matched to a gene. CDR3 region: CASSLARGIIKYEQYF. Here the CDR3 DNA reads TGTGCCAGCAGCTTAGCCAGGGGGATAATTAAGTACGAGCAGTACTTC.

The CDR3 coding sequence is TGTGCCAGCTCACCAGCGTGGGCCAGAGACAATGAGCAGTTCTTC. This encodes CASSPAWARDNEQFF. The chain carries TRBV18 and TRBJ2-1; D unresolved. Germline CDR1 is KGHSH and CDR2 is LQKENI. Trimming left V 2 bases short and J 5 bases short, with 13 bases between. The CDR3 is 15 residues long.

The J gene is TRBJ1-2, the V gene TRBV11-2; 8 bases map to TRBD1. This CDR3 spans 15 amino acids. With V trimmed by 3 bases and J by 4 bases, 7 bases remained unmatched. Germline CDR1 and CDR2: SGHAT and FQNNGV. The CDR3 DNA sequence: TGTGCCAGCAGCTTCGCAGGGGGCTGGGGCTATGGCTACACCTTC. It translates to CASSFAGGWGYGYTF.

The rearrangement uses TRBV19 and TRBJ2-1, with 11 bases lining up with TRBD2. Germline V gives CDR1 LNHDA, CDR2 SQIVND (reference sequence). V was pared by 10 bases and J by 8 bases, with 13 bases of the junction left unmatched. This CDR3 has 15 amino acids. CDR3 nucleotide sequence: TGTGCCACGTCGTTTGCTAGCGGGGGGTTTTATGAGCAGTTCTTC. Its translation is CATSFASGGFYEQFF.

The chain carries TRBV4-1 and TRBJ2-7; D is unclear. From germline, CDR1 is MGHRA and CDR2 YSYEKL. V was cut by 0 bases and J by 2 bases, with 14 bases left in between. This CDR3 has 16 residues. The CDR3 DNA reads TGCGCCAGCAGCCAAGATCTACTGTATAGCCCCTACGAGCAGTACTTC. Translation: CASSQDLLYSPYEQYF.

This sequence joins TRBV18 and TRBJ1-1; D is perhaps TRBD1 (6 bases). Trimming stripped 6 bases from V and 2 bases from J, with 16 bases between. Germline values: CDR1 KGHSH, CDR2 LQKENI. The length of the CDR3 is 15 residues. CDR3 sequence: CASSFQGTPNTEAFF. The CDR3, as DNA: TGTGCCAGCTCGTTCCAAGGGACACCAAACACTGAAGCTTTCTTT.

V is TRBV9 and J is TRBJ2-6; no reliable D call. The CDR3 runs to 14 residues. Germline V lookup: CDR1 SGDLS, CDR2 YYNGEE. V was cut by 8 bases and J by 3 bases, with 12 bases left in between. Here the CDR3 reads CASARVFGANVLTF. In DNA form, the CDR3 reads TGTGCCAGTGCCCGGGTTTTTGGGGCCAACGTCCTGACTTTC.

The CDR3 protein is CASSLQDREGETQYF. CDR3 in DNA: TGCGCCAGCAGCCTGCAGGACAGGGAGGGAGAGACCCAGTACTTC. The V gene is TRBV5-1, the J gene TRBJ2-5; possible D gene TRBD1, 8 bases. This CDR3 contains 15 residues. Germline CDR1 SGHRS, CDR2 YFSETQ. V lost 4 bases to trimming and J lost 4 bases, with 17 bases between them.

The chain combines TRBV6-2 or TRBV6-3 with TRBJ2-5; weak D call: TRBD1 (6 bases). This CDR3 region has 13 residues. The V and J ends lost 6 bases and 3 bases respectively, with 11 bases between them. Germline CDR1 MNHEY, CDR2 SVGEGT. CDR3 sequence reads: CASSKRDKETQYF. The CDR3 DNA sequence: TGTGCCAGCAGCAAACGGGACAAAGAGACCCAGTACTTC.

J is TRBJ2-2 and V is TRBV7-8; 12 bases line up with TRBD1. The CDR3 runs to 18 residues. Germline loops: CDR1 SGHVS, CDR2 FQNEAQ. Losses at the gene ends were 1 base for V and 6 bases for J; bases not matched to a gene: 9. CDR3: CASSLVRRGQGASGELFF. DNA for the CDR3: TGTGCCAGCAGCTTAGTTAGAAGGGGACAGGGGGCTTCCGGGGAGCTGTTTTTT.

The chain uses TRBV9 and TRBJ1-3; 7 bases line up with TRBD1. Germline lookup yields CDR1 SGDLS and CDR2 YYNGEE. The length of the CDR3 is 15 residues. J was trimmed by 3 bases and V by 0 bases; bases with no gene match: 3. The CDR3 is CASSVGQGGGNTIYF. The CDR3 DNA reads as TGTGCCAGCAGCGTAGGGCAGGGGGGTGGAAACACCATATATTTT.

This clone was observed once. The chain recombines TRBV9 with TRBJ2-7; D perhaps matches TRBD2 (6 bases). V lost 0 bases and J lost 5, with 12 bases in between. This CDR3 is built from 14 residues. Germline V gene lookup returns CDR1 SGDLS and CDR2 YYNGEE. The DNA of the CDR3 is TGTGCCAGCAGCGTAGCTGGGGGGATGGACGAGCAGTACTTC. Its protein product is CASSVAGGMDEQYF.

V and J are TRBV30 and TRBJ2-7; D ambiguous. There are 12 residues in the CDR3. Germline assignment: CDR1 GTSNPN and CDR2 SVGIG (reference sequence). V dropped 5 bases and J dropped 0 bases, with 8 bases sitting between them. The CDR3 protein is CAWSPRSYEQYF. Here the CDR3 DNA reads TGTGCCTGGTCTCCTCGCTCCTACGAGCAGTACTTC.

The V and J genes are TRBV12-3 or TRBV12-4 and TRBJ2-1; tentative D call: TRBD1 (6 bases). The CDR3 consists of 12 residues. Trimming removed 5 bases from V and 12 bases from J, with 14 bases in between. CDR3 residues: CASSDSGTRQFF. CDR3 DNA: TGTGCCAGCAGTGACTCCGGGACACGGCAGTTCTTC.

The J gene is TRBJ2-1, the V gene TRBV30, with D tentatively TRBD2 (5 bases). The V gene lost 2 bases and the J gene lost 0 bases, with 11 bases spanning the gap. Germline V gene lookup returns CDR1 GTSNPN and CDR2 SVGIG (reference sequence). This CDR3 spans 15 amino acids. Here the CDR3 DNA reads TGTGCCTGGAGTTTTGGTGGGAGCTCCTACAATGAGCAGTTCTTC. This gives the protein CAWSFGGSSYNEQFF.

This chain connects TRBV5-6 to TRBJ1-4; 12 nucleotides line up with TRBD1. The junction had 11 bases not matched to a gene; V was cut back by 3 bases and J by 8 bases. The length of the CDR3 is 17 residues. Per germline, CDR1 SGHDT and CDR2 YYEEEE. CDR3 protein: CASSWGTGGAVREKLFF. As DNA, the CDR3 is TGTGCCAGCAGCTGGGGGACAGGGGGCGCGGTACGCGAAAAACTGTTTTTT.

The chain is built from TRBV15 and TRBJ2-3, with no clear D. Germline V gene lookup returns CDR1 LNHNV and CDR2 YYDKDF (reference sequence). The CDR3 consists of 16 residues. V was clipped by 6 bases and J by 4 bases, with 20 bases between them. CDR3 residues: CATRSPNLGTPDTQYF. The CDR3 DNA is TGTGCCACCAGAAGCCCCAATCTAGGAACGCCAGATACGCAGTATTTT. Based on the CDR3 plus reference TRBV15 and TRBJ2-3, the full variable domain is DAMVIQNPRYQVTQFGKPVTLSCSQTLNHNVMYWYQQKSSQAPKLLFHYYDKDFNNEADTPDNFQSRRPNTSFCFLDIRSPGLGDTAMYLCATRSPNLGTPDTQYFGPGTRLTVL.